These 29 T cell receptor beta chains originate from one sample sequenced in a study of CD8 T cells in ankylosing spondylitis. TCRdb re-analysed the 5' RACE reads in MiXCR, keeping a single row per CDR3 protein. The table shows around 100,000 distinct CDR3 sequences, with less than 25% occurring only once. Sequencing used synovial fluid, either unsorted or a sorted T cell fraction (not recorded which). The receptors originated from a male donor with ankylosing spondylitis.

The rearrangement joins TRBV9 to TRBJ2-1; 7 positions agree with TRBD1. V lost 2 bases, J lost 7 bases, and 6 bases stayed unmatched. The CDR3 has 14 residues. Per germline, CDR1 SGDLS and CDR2 YYNGEE. The CDR3 nucleotides read TGTGCCAGCAGCGTGGGGACAGCTAGAAATGAGCAGTTCTTC. This sequence encodes CASSVGTARNEQFF.

This rearrangement joins TRBV7-6 to TRBJ2-5; 12 nucleotides agree with TRBD2. This CDR3 is 15 amino acids long. Germline-derived CDR1 and CDR2 are SGHVS and FNYEAQ. V was clipped by 4 bases and J by 5 bases; unmatched bases: 5. The CDR3 loop reads CASSSLAGGGETQYF. The CDR3 coding sequence is TGTGCCAGCAGCTCCCTAGCGGGAGGGGGGGAGACCCAGTACTTC.

There are a few counts of this clonotype. The genes are TRBV11-1 and TRBJ1-6; a possible D gene is TRBD1 (5 bases). Trimming stripped 2 bases from V and 0 bases from J, with 14 bases between. CDR3 length: 18 residues. Looked up from germline, CDR1 is SGHAT and CDR2 is FQDESV (reference sequence). The CDR3: CASSLSRDPSSYNSPLHF. In DNA, the CDR3 is TGTGCCAGCAGCTTAAGTAGGGACCCGAGCTCCTATAATTCACCCCTCCACTTT.

This clonotype has a handful of counts. This sequence joins TRBV5-6 and TRBJ1-2, with D uncertain. The germline V gene encodes CDR1 SGHDT and CDR2 YYEEEE. The CDR3 spans 13 residues. V dropped 0 bases and J dropped 4 bases, with 7 bases sitting between them. DNA for the CDR3: TGTGCCAGCAGCTTGGAAGGAGTCTATGGCTACACCTTC. It codes for CASSLEGVYGYTF.

This clonotype has ten or more counts. V usage is TRBV7-2 and J usage is TRBJ2-3; the match to TRBD2 covers 9 bases. The V gene's germline CDR1 is SGHTA and CDR2 FQGNSA. J was trimmed by 1 base and V by 5 bases; bases with no gene match: 7. This CDR3 has 16 amino acids. The CDR3: CASSPRGRAGTDTQYF. The CDR3 nucleotides read TGTGCCAGCAGCCCCCGCGGGAGGGCTGGCACAGATACGCAGTATTTT. Full variable domain (rest looked up from reference TRBV7-2 and TRBJ2-3): GAGVSQSPSNKVTEKGKDVELRCDPISGHTALYWYRQSLGQGLEFLIYFQGNSAPDKSGLPSDRFSAERTGGSVSTLTIQRTQQEDSAVYLCASSPRGRAGTDTQYFGPGTRLTVL.

The chain joins TRBV19 to TRBJ1-2; 7 nucleotides match TRBD1. The ends lost 4 bases at V and 2 bases at J; junction bases unmatched: 7. CDR1 is LNHDA, CDR2 SQIVND, per germline (reference sequence). CDR3 length: 15 amino acids. The CDR3 is CASSTYKTGNYGYTF. In nucleotides, the CDR3 is TGTGCCAGTAGTACTTATAAGACAGGGAACTATGGCTACACCTTC.

In the case of this clonotype: It may be a read error: a sequence one base away is much more abundant. The chain couples TRBV15 to TRBJ1-2; D is unresolved. CDR1 is LNHNV, CDR2 YYDKDF, per germline (reference sequence). This CDR3 has 15 amino acids. V shed 1 base and J shed 4 bases, with 13 bases lying between them. The CDR3 DNA reads as TGTGCCACCAGCAGAGCCAAGGAGGATTTCTATGGCTACACCTTC. Encoded protein: CATSRAKEDFYGYTF.

This clonotype was counted at least ten times. The chain joins TRBV3-1 to TRBJ2-7, with 9 bases fitting TRBD1. V was clipped by 3 bases and J by 6 bases; unmatched bases: 6. This CDR3 has 14 amino acids. CDR1 is LGHDT and CDR2 is YNNKEL in the germline V gene (reference sequence). CDR3 coding DNA: TGTGCCAGCAGCCATCGGACAGGGGAGGGCGAGCAGTACTTC. Amino acid sequence: CASSHRTGEGEQYF.

This chain uses TRBV5-1 with TRBJ2-2, with D possibly called TRBD1 or TRBD2 (5 bases each). Between the trimmed V and J ends, which lost 4 bases and 4 bases, there was a span of 14 bases. Germline values: CDR1 SGHRS, CDR2 YFSETQ. The CDR3 totals 15 residues. The CDR3 sequence is CASSPGTPGTGELFF. CDR3 nucleotide sequence: TGCGCCAGCAGCCCCGGGACCCCAGGCACCGGGGAGCTGTTTTTT.

This clonotype has only a few counts. The V and J genes are TRBV2 and TRBJ1-6, with 7 bases identical to TRBD1. V lost 7 bases and J lost 4; bases outside the gene matches: 10. CDR3 size: 16 residues. Per the germline V gene, CDR1 is SNHLY and CDR2 is FYNNEI. The CDR3 reads CASTRDRASYNSPLHF. The CDR3 region has the DNA TGTGCCAGCACCAGAGACAGGGCTTCTTATAATTCACCCCTCCACTTT. Together with reference TRBV2 and TRBJ1-6, the CDR3 gives the full variable domain: EPEVTQTPSHQVTQMGQEVILRCVPISNHLYFYWYRQILGQKVEFLVSFYNNEISEKSEIFDDQFSVERPDGSNFTLKIRSTKLEDSAMYFCASTRDRASYNSPLHFGNGTRLTVT.

The V and J genes are TRBV20-1 and TRBJ2-1; 11 nucleotides line up with TRBD2. This CDR3 region has 19 residues. Trimming at V came to 3 bases and at J to 7 bases, leaving 20 bases not matched to a gene. From germline, CDR1 is DFQATT and CDR2 SNEGSKA (reference sequence). The DNA for the CDR3 is TGCAGTGCTAGGTCCCCCGGGCTAGCGGGAGGTGGGACCTGGAATGAGCAGTTCTTC. It yields the protein CSARSPGLAGGGTWNEQFF.

V is TRBV7-2 and J is TRBJ2-7, with 9 bases aligning to TRBD2. The CDR3 consists of 16 residues. In germline, CDR1 is SGHTA, CDR2 FQGNSA. V dropped 1 base and J dropped 2; count of bases not matched to a gene: 6. CDR3 loop: CASSLVAGVRAYEQYF. Here the CDR3 DNA reads TGTGCCAGCAGCTTAGTAGCGGGAGTCAGAGCCTACGAGCAGTACTTC. Full variable domain (outside the CDR3, taken from reference TRBV7-2 and TRBJ2-7): GAGVSQSPSNKVTEKGKDVELRCDPISGHTALYWYRQSLGQGLEFLIYFQGNSAPDKSGLPSDRFSAERTGGSVSTLTIQRTQQEDSAVYLCASSLVAGVRAYEQYFGPGTRLTVT.

CDR3 in amino acids: CASSLQVSQNTEAFF. Written as DNA, the CDR3 is TGTGCCAGCAGCTTACAAGTCAGCCAGAACACTGAAGCTTTCTTT. This rearrangement joins TRBV7-9 to TRBJ1-1; D gene ambiguous. This CDR3 spans 15 amino acids. V lost 2 bases, J lost 1 base, and 11 bases lay in between. Germline V CDR1 and CDR2: SEHNR, FQNEAQ (reference sequence).

This chain connects TRBV15 to TRBJ2-1; unclear D gene. Germline CDR1 is LNHNV and CDR2 is YYDKDF (reference sequence). V was trimmed by 1 base and J by 4 bases, leaving 2 bases between them. This CDR3 comprises 12 residues. CDR3 sequence (DNA): TGTGCCACCAGCAGAGGATACAATGAGCAGTTCTTC. This translates into CATSRGYNEQFF.

This sequence joins TRBV3-1 and TRBJ2-5, with TRBD2 matching over 9 bases. Germline CDR1 reads LGHDT; CDR2 reads YNNKEL (reference sequence). The CDR3 spans 16 residues. The V segment lost 0 bases and the J segment 3 bases; nucleotides outside the gene matches: 5. CDR3 loop: CASSQDLASGEETQYF. In DNA, the CDR3 is TGTGCCAGCAGCCAAGATCTGGCTAGCGGGGAAGAGACCCAGTACTTC.

The table lists this clonotype with a few counts. This chain uses TRBV11-2 with TRBJ2-7; TRBD1 matches 8 bases. CDR1 is SGHAT and CDR2 is FQNNGV in the germline V gene. The V and J ends lost 5 bases and 2 bases, in that order; junction bases with no gene match: 11. There are 16 residues in the CDR3. As DNA, the CDR3 is TGTGCCAGCAGCACCCGCCCCAGGGGGCTCCCCTACGAGCAGTACTTC. Protein product: CASSTRPRGLPYEQYF.

This clonotype was picked up one time. The chain links TRBV24-1 to TRBJ2-1, with 8 bases identical to TRBD2. CDR3 length: 14 residues. Germline CDR1 is KGHDR and CDR2 is SFDVKD. V trimming: 9 bases; J trimming: 5 bases; junction bases outside the gene matches: 8. The CDR3 DNA reads as TGTGCCACCGGCGGCGGGAGGTTGGACAATGAGCAGTTCTTC. This translates into CATGGGRLDNEQFF.

Ten or more counts support this clonotype. The gene calls are TRBV20-1 and TRBJ2-3; 9 nucleotides match TRBD2. This CDR3 region has 15 residues. Germline-derived CDR1 and CDR2 are DFQATT and SNEGSKA (reference sequence). Germline trimming cut 3 bases from V and 4 bases from J; bases unmatched to any gene: 8. The CDR3 DNA reads TGCAGTGCTAGGCACATAGCGGGAGACCCAGATACGCAGTATTTT. This codes for CSARHIAGDPDTQYF.

The chain recombines TRBV12-3 or TRBV12-4 with TRBJ2-1, with D unclear. This CDR3 has 14 residues. Trimming pared 5 bases from V and 8 bases from J, leaving 16 bases between. The CDR3 reads CASSLGINLDEQFF. In DNA, the CDR3 is TGTGCCAGCAGTCTAGGGATCAACCTGGATGAGCAGTTCTTC.

The chain recombines TRBV20-1 with TRBJ1-4; D possibly corresponds to TRBD1 (5 bases). The ends were cut back, 0 bases at V and 8 bases at J, with 16 bases in the middle. Germline V gene lookup returns CDR1 DFQATT and CDR2 SNEGSKA (reference sequence). The CDR3 consists of 15 residues. For the CDR3, the DNA is TGCAGTGCTAGAGATCTCAGGACATCGAGCGAAAAACTGTTTTTT. Translated: CSARDLRTSSEKLFF.

The rearrangement uses TRBV5-1 and TRBJ2-3; TRBD1 is a possible D gene (5 bases). CDR1 is SGHRS, CDR2 YFSETQ, per germline. The CDR3 is 15 amino acids. V dropped 0 bases and J dropped 3 bases, with 11 bases sitting between them. CDR3 protein: CASSLDRSETDTQYF. Here the CDR3 DNA reads TGCGCCAGCAGCTTGGACAGGTCTGAGACAGATACGCAGTATTTT.

The table lists this clonotype with a few counts. V gene TRBV6-1 combines with J gene TRBJ2-1; 9 nucleotides match TRBD2. J lost 7 bases, V lost 4 bases, and 8 bases had no gene match. The CDR3 has 15 residues. Germline V CDR1 and CDR2: MNHNS, SASEGT. CDR3 loop: CASSAAGGHTNEQFF. The CDR3 DNA sequence: TGTGCCAGCAGTGCGGCGGGAGGGCACACGAATGAGCAGTTCTTC.

In its sample, this clonotype was seen a few times. The chain recombines TRBV20-1 with TRBJ2-1; 7 nucleotides match TRBD2. The germline CDR1 and CDR2 sequences are DFQATT and SNEGSKA (reference sequence). V was clipped by 6 bases and J by 7 bases; unmatched bases: 9. The CDR3 runs 13 residues. For the CDR3, the DNA is TGCAGTGCCAGGAGCGGCGGGAGAAATGAGCAGTTCTTC. Protein product: CSARSGGRNEQFF.

This clonotype showed up just a few times. This chain links TRBV7-8 with TRBJ2-3; weak D call: TRBD2 (6 bases). This CDR3 region has 11 residues. Germline V gives CDR1 SGHVS, CDR2 FQNEAQ. V lost 5 bases and J 7 bases, leaving 7 bases between the germline ends. The CDR3 DNA reads TGTGCCAGCAGCCGGGGGTATACGCAGTATTTT. Amino acids: CASSRGYTQYF. The full variable domain, rest sourced from reference TRBV7-8 and TRBJ2-3, is GAGVSQSPRYKVAKRGQDVALRCDPISGHVSLFWYQQALGQGPEFLTYFQNEAQLDKSGLPSDRFFAERPEGSVSTLKIQRTQQEDSAVYLCASSRGYTQYFGPGTRLTVL.

V usage is TRBV5-1 and J usage is TRBJ2-6; no firm D call. Germline V gene data show CDR1 as SGHRS and CDR2 as YFSETQ. V lost 0 bases and J lost 0, with 10 bases in between. The CDR3 runs to 17 residues. In DNA form, the CDR3 reads TGCGCCAGCAGCTTGGAGGTGTTGGGCTCTGGGGCCAACGTCCTGACTTTC. Amino acid sequence: CASSLEVLGSGANVLTF.

In this sample, this clonotype turned up a few times. V is TRBV18 and J is TRBJ2-3; D not certain. Germline-derived CDR1 and CDR2 are KGHSH and LQKENI. The CDR3 contains 13 residues. Trimming stripped 6 bases from V and 0 bases from J, with 7 bases between. CDR3 amino acids: CASSVDSTDTQYF. The CDR3 coding sequence is TGTGCCAGCTCGGTGGACAGCACAGATACGCAGTATTTT.

The chain uses TRBV6-1 and TRBJ1-5; D is unclear. CDR1 and CDR2 (germline): MNHNS, SASEGT. V was cut by 8 bases and J by 1 base, with 18 bases left in between. The CDR3 loop spans 16 amino acids. The DNA for the CDR3 is TGTGCCAGCTTTAGCCCTCGTGGAGGAAGCAATCAGCCCCAGCATTTT. Translated: CASFSPRGGSNQPQHF.

The chain couples TRBV19 to TRBJ2-3; TRBD2 might be the D (5 bases). The CDR3 length is 14 residues. Looked up from germline, CDR1 is LNHDA and CDR2 is SQIVND (reference sequence). Trimming stripped 0 bases from V and 7 bases from J, with 11 bases between. The CDR3: CASSIDWGAYTQYF. The DNA for the CDR3 is TGTGCCAGTAGTATAGATTGGGGAGCTTATACGCAGTATTTT.

This clonotype was counted many times. The rearrangement links TRBV20-1 to TRBJ1-1, with 7 bases identical to TRBD1. Germline-derived CDR1 and CDR2 are DFQATT and SNEGSKA (reference sequence). J lost 1 base, V lost 7 bases, and 9 bases had no gene match. The CDR3 loop spans 14 amino acids. The CDR3 bases are TGCAGTGTCACCCGGGACAGACAGAACACTGAAGCTTTCTTT. Translated, it gives CSVTRDRQNTEAFF.